A selection of T cell receptor beta chains follows, all from one sample in a study of blood T cells in healthy people across ages. TCRdb re-analysed the 5' RACE reads in MiXCR, keeping a single row per CDR3 protein. The sample records some 1.6 million distinct CDR3 sequences, almost 35% being singletons. The sequenced material came from blood. The receptors were gathered from a woman aged 30 to 39 in good health. Each CDR3 is given with its conserved first and last residue. Each record gives: J gene, clone size, D gene, V gene, CDR3 protein, CDR3 DNA. A D gene is named only where the DNA matches it firmly. Size values are once, few and many counts, or a class for expanded clones, and some rows have none.

>TRBJ2-7|.|.|TRBV14
CASSTVTGPNEQYF
TGTGCCAGCAGCACAGTGACGGGACCCAACGAGCAGTACTTC
>TRBJ2-7|many|.|TRBV27
CASGGYFYEQYF
TGTGCCAGCGGCGGCTATTTTTACGAGCAGTACTTC
>TRBJ2-7|.|TRBD2|TRBV7-2
CASSVTSGAYEQYF
TGTGCCAGCAGCGTCACTAGCGGCGCCTACGAGCAGTACTTC
>TRBJ2-1|.|.|TRBV29-1
CSVEASPIQDEQFF
TGCAGCGTTGAAGCCAGCCCAATACAGGATGAGCAGTTCTTC
>TRBJ1-2|many|TRBD1|TRBV7-6
CASSLGQGNGYTF
TGTGCCAGCAGCTTGGGACAGGGGAATGGCTACACCTTC
>TRBJ2-3|.|.|TRBV2
CASTRGSGRTTDTQYF
TGTGCCAGCACCCGGGGCAGCGGGCGAACCACAGATACGCAGTATTTT
>TRBJ1-2|few|.|TRBV7-6
CASLFRDTPVGDYGYTF
TGTGCCAGCCTGTTCCGGGACACACCAGTCGGGGACTATGGCTACACCTTC
>TRBJ2-1|few|.|TRBV10-3
CAIRSTGPYNEQFF
TGTGCCATCAGATCGACAGGCCCTTACAATGAGCAGTTCTTC
>TRBJ2-3|few|TRBD1|TRBV27
CASSTPFPGQGAHWRTDTQYF
TGTGCCAGCAGCACGCCATTTCCGGGACAGGGGGCTCACTGGCGCACAGATACGCAGTATTTT
>TRBJ2-5|.|TRBD2|TRBV5-1
CASRREISPLETQYF
TGCGCCAGCAGGCGGGAGATATCTCCCCTAGAGACCCAGTACTTC
>TRBJ2-1|.|TRBD2|TRBV3-1
CASSHDDLAGEVEQFF
TGTGCCAGCAGCCATGATGATCTAGCGGGGGAGGTTGAGCAGTTCTTC
>TRBJ1-2|.|.|TRBV4-1
CASSQSCSGGDGYTF
TGCGCCAGCAGCCAAAGTTGCTCGGGGGGCGATGGCTACACCTTC
>TRBJ2-1|once|TRBD2|TRBV12-3/TRBV12-4
CASSKERESYNEQVF
TGTGCCAGCAGTAAGGAGCGGGAGTCCTACAATGAGCAGGTCTTC
>TRBJ2-3|few|.|TRBV6-1
CAGNLEDGTTDTQYF
TGTGCCGGCAATCTTGAGGACGGCACCACAGATACGCAGTATTTT
>TRBJ1-1|.|.|TRBV20-1
CSARDPSRENTEAFF
TGCAGTGCTAGAGATCCTAGCAGGGAGAACACTGAAGCTTTCTTT
>TRBJ2-4|few|TRBD2|TRBV20-1
CSAGQWGGSRNIQYF
TGCAGTGCTGGGCAGTGGGGCGGGAGCCGGAACATTCAGTACTTC
>TRBJ2-7|.|TRBD1|TRBV5-1
CASSLGQGWNEQYF
TGCGCCAGCAGCTTGGGACAGGGGTGGAACGAGCAGTACTTC
>TRBJ2-3|few|.|TRBV6-1
CASSEFYRNMITDTQYF
TGTGCCAGCAGTGAGTTTTACAGGAATATGATCACAGATACGCAGTATTTT
>TRBJ2-5|.|TRBD1|TRBV20-1
CSETSGQPQETQYF
TGCAGTGAGACTTCGGGACAGCCACAAGAGACCCAGTACTTC
>TRBJ1-1|.|.|TRBV4-1
CASSRGNSLMNTEAFF
TGCGCCAGCAGCCGGGGGAATTCCCTTATGAACACTGAAGCTTTCTTT
>TRBJ1-2|.|TRBD1|TRBV11-2
CASSLDRGRFYGYTF
TGTGCCAGCAGCTTGGACAGGGGCCGCTTCTATGGCTACACCTTC
>TRBJ2-7|.|.|TRBV23-1
CASSRPWGYEQYF
TGCGCCAGCAGTCGGCCGTGGGGTTACGAGCAGTACTTC
>TRBJ2-1|.|.|TRBV6-2/TRBV6-3
CASSYPPDSEQFF
TGTGCCAGCAGTTACCCACCAGACAGCGAGCAGTTCTTC
>TRBJ1-5|few|TRBD1|TRBV12-3/TRBV12-4
CASRGTGRDQPQHF
TGTGCCAGCAGGGGGACAGGGAGGGATCAGCCCCAGCATTTT
>TRBJ2-7|many|TRBD2|TRBV9
CASSPSAREPPYEQYF
TGTGCCAGCAGCCCATCCGCGCGGGAGCCCCCCTACGAGCAGTACTTC
>TRBJ1-2|few|.|TRBV24-1
CATSGSRDGYTF
TGTGCCACCAGTGGGTCACGTGATGGCTACACCTTC
>TRBJ2-1|few|.|TRBV18
CASSPAPSSYNEQFF
TGTGCCAGCAGCCCTGCGCCTAGCAGCTACAATGAGCAGTTCTTC
>TRBJ1-2|.|.|TRBV6-1
CASSESLGGPGYTF
TGTGCCAGCAGCGAGAGTCTCGGGGGTCCCGGCTACACCTTC
>TRBJ2-2|few|TRBD2|TRBV7-3
CASSSGGTRGTGELFF
TGTGCCAGCAGCTCCGGGGGGACTAGAGGCACCGGGGAGCTGTTTTTT
>TRBJ2-7|.|TRBD2|TRBV11-2
CASSILAAPYEQYF
TGTGCCAGCAGCATTCTAGCGGCCCCCTACGAGCAGTACTTC
>TRBJ1-1|.|.|TRBV4-1
CASSPHRGRANTEAFF
TGCGCCAGCAGCCCCCACCGAGGCAGGGCGAACACTGAAGCTTTCTTT
>TRBJ1-5|many|.|TRBV20-1
CSARGGYSNQPQHF
TGCAGTGCTAGAGGAGGGTATAGCAATCAGCCCCAGCATTTT
>TRBJ2-1|many|.|TRBV29-1
CSVGQGGFYNEQFF
TGCAGCGTTGGCCAGGGGGGGTTCTACAATGAGCAGTTCTTC
>TRBJ2-1|many|TRBD2|TRBV7-2
CASSLRASGGAGNEQFF
TGTGCCAGCAGCTTGCGAGCTAGCGGGGGGGCCGGGAATGAGCAGTTCTTC
>TRBJ2-1|few|.|TRBV10-3
CAISESPGSPYNEQFF
TGTGCCATCAGTGAGTCTCCGGGAAGCCCCTACAATGAGCAGTTCTTC
>TRBJ1-3|.|.|TRBV7-2
CASTPYRGGGNTIYF
TGTGCCAGCACGCCCTACAGAGGGGGAGGAAACACCATATATTTT
>TRBJ2-5|few|.|TRBV5-5
CASSLAPGVQETQYF
TGTGCCAGCAGCTTGGCGCCGGGCGTCCAAGAGACCCAGTACTTC
>TRBJ2-1|.|TRBD2|TRBV24-1
CATSDFGLAGVNEQFF
TGTGCCACCAGTGATTTCGGGCTAGCGGGAGTCAATGAGCAGTTCTTC
>TRBJ2-3|few|.|TRBV14
CASSQVGSTSTDTQYF
TGTGCCAGCAGCCAAGTGGGGAGTACGAGCACAGATACGCAGTATTTT
>TRBJ2-5|.|TRBD2|TRBV3-1
CASSLRFTGLAFQETQYF
TGTGCCAGCAGCCTCCGTTTTACGGGACTAGCGTTCCAAGAGACCCAGTACTTC
>TRBJ1-6|.|.|TRBV10-3
CAISDRNSNNSPLHF
TGTGCCATCAGTGATAGAAACAGCAATAATTCACCCCTCCACTTT
>TRBJ2-7|few|.|TRBV28
CASSGTGVFDEQYF
TGTGCCAGCAGTGGGACCGGTGTCTTTGACGAGCAGTACTTC
>TRBJ1-6|.|.|TRBV7-9
CASSWGSKSPLHF
TGTGCCAGCAGCTGGGGCAGTAAGTCACCCCTCCACTTT
>TRBJ1-2|few|TRBD1|TRBV12-3/TRBV12-4
CASSLTLTGYGYTF
TGTGCCAGCAGTCTAACCCTGACAGGGTACGGCTACACCTTC
>TRBJ2-5|.|TRBD1|TRBV7-9
CASSIAGTGVEQYF
TGTGCCAGCAGCATAGCCGGGACAGGGGTTGAGCAGTACTTC
>TRBJ2-5|few|.|TRBV5-5
CASSAAGFGETQYF
TGTGCCAGCAGCGCCGCCGGGTTCGGGGAGACCCAGTACTTC
>TRBJ2-1|.|TRBD2|TRBV20-1
CSARPTSAYNEQFF
TGCAGTGCTAGACCGACTAGCGCGTACAATGAGCAGTTCTTC
>TRBJ2-1|few|.|TRBV12-3/TRBV12-4
CASRIGAEFYNEQFF
TGTGCCAGCAGGATTGGAGCGGAGTTCTACAATGAGCAGTTCTTC
>TRBJ2-5|.|.|TRBV20-1
CSARDVGASQETQYF
TGCAGTGCTAGAGATGTTGGGGCTTCTCAAGAGACCCAGTACTTC
>TRBJ2-2|.|.|TRBV7-7
CASSLNHPGNTGELFF
TGTGCCAGCAGCTTAAATCATCCAGGGAACACCGGGGAGCTGTTTTTT
>TRBJ1-4|.|.|TRBV28
CASSSYRANEKLFF
TGTGCCAGCAGTTCATACAGGGCTAATGAAAAACTGTTTTTT
>TRBJ2-5|few|TRBD2|TRBV20-1
CSALHLAGGPETQYF
TGCAGTGCTCTCCACCTAGCGGGGGGGCCGGAGACCCAGTACTTC
>TRBJ1-1|.|TRBD1|TRBV7-9
CASSWGTGGDTEAFF
TGTGCCAGCAGCTGGGGGACAGGGGGGGACACTGAAGCTTTCTTT